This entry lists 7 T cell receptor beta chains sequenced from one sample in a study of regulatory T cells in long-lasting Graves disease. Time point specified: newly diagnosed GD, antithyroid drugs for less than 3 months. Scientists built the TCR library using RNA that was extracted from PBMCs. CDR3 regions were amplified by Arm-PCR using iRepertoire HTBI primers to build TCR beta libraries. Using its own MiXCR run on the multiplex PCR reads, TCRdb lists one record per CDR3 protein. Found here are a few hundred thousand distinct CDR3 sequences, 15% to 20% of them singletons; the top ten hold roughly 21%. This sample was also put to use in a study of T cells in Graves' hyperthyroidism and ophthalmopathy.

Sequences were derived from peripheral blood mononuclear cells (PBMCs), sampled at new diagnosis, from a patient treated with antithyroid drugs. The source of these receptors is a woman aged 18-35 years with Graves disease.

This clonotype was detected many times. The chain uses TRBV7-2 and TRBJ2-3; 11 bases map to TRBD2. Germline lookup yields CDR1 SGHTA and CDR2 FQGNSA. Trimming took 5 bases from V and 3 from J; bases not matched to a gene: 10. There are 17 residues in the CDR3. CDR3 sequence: CASSSAPSGRKTDTQYF. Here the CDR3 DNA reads TGTGCCAGCAGCAGCGCCCCTAGCGGGAGGAAGACAGATACGCAGTATTTT. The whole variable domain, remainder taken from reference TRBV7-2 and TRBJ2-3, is GAGVSQSPSNKVTEKGKDVELRCDPISGHTALYWYRQSLGQGLEFLIYFQGNSAPDKSGLPSDRFSAERTGGSVSTLTIQRTQQEDSAVYLCASSSAPSGRKTDTQYFGPGTRLTVL.

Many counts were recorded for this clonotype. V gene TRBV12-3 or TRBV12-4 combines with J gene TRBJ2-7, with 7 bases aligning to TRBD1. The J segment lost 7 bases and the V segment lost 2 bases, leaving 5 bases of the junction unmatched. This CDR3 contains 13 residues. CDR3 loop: CASSLQVQGEQYF. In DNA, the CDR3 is TGTGCCAGCAGTTTACAGGTACAGGGGGAGCAGTACTTC.

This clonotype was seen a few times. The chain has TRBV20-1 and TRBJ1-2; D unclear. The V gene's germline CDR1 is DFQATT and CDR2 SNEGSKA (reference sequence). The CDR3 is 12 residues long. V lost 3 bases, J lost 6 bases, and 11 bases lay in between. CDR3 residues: CSASGQANGYTF. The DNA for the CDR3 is TGCAGTGCTAGTGGGCAGGCCAATGGCTACACCTTC.

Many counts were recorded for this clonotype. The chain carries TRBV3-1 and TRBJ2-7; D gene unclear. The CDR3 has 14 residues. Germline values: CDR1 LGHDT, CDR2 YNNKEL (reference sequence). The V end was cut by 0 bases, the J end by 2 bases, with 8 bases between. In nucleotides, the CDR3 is TGTGCCAGCAGCCAAGATTTAGTGGCCTACGAGCAGTACTTC. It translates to CASSQDLVAYEQYF.

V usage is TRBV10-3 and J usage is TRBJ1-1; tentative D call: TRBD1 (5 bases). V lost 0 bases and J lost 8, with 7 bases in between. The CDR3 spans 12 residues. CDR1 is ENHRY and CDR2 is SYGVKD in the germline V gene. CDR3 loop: CAISESGVEAFF. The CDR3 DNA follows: TGTGCCATCAGTGAGTCGGGGGTGGAAGCTTTCTTT.

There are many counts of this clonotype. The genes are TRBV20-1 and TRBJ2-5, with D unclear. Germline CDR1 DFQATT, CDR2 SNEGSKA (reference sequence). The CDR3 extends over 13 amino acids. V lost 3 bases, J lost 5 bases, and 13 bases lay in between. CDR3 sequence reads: CSASLWDRETQYF. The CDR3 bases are TGCAGTGCTAGTCTGTGGGATCGCGAGACCCAGTACTTC.

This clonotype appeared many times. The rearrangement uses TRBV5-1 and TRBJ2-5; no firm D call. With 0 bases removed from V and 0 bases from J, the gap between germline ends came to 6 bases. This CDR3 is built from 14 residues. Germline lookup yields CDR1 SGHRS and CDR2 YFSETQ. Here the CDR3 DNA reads TGCGCCAGCAGCTTGGAGACCTACCAAGAGACCCAGTACTTC. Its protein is CASSLETYQETQYF.